This record looks at one T cell receptor beta chain sequence and its context. The data were taken from a study of blood T cells in healthy people across ages. Sample-barcoded 5' priming and a J-beta primer mix drove a second PCR of 7 to 11 cycles. Tagging of each cDNA molecule was performed by a template-switch adaptor with 12 random nucleotides. TCRdb processed the 5' RACE reads anew with MiXCR; each CDR3 protein has one entry. The repertoire has approximately 780,000 distinct CDR3 sequences, about 26% of them found once; the top ten carry around 2.9%. Germline V gene sequence: CDR1 MNHNS, CDR2 SASEGT. Trimming shortened V by 0 bases and J by 6 bases, and 5 bases separated the two germline ends. The CDR3 has 12 amino acids. These data also featured in a second study, about T cells of mothers and their children.

The chain carries TRBV6-1 and TRBJ1-2; no reliable D call. The clonotype comes from a boy aged 5-17 years in good health. The sample was blood. Here the CDR3 DNA reads TGTGCCAGCAGTGAAGCGACGGATGGCTACACCTTC. It yields the protein CASSEATDGYTF.